This T cell receptor (beta chain) was documented in a study of T-cell reconstitution after alpha-beta-depleted transplantation in children (TCRdb year 2016). At the level of the whole study: Using TCR repertoire profiling, the study quantitatively followed how T-cell immune reconstitution unfolded in children after TCRalphabeta/CD19-depleted allogeneic hematopoietic cell transplantation.

The receptor library was made with PCR. The reads were generated on an Illumina HiSeq 2500. TCR libraries were prepared with molecular barcoding, using unique molecular identifiers to normalize TCRbeta repertoire quantification. Through fastp at Q25 and MiXCR, TCRdb rebuilt clones from the public reads, retaining in-frame beta chains. Entries are consolidated by CDR3 protein sequence, retaining the most common genes and DNA. The sample yields approximately 210,000 distinct CDR3 sequences; roughly 15% were counted once. The ten largest clonotypes hold 13% of the sample. This clonotype appeared many times. The clone's antigen remains unknown. Base qualities were left out, and no much larger clone turns up one base away. Trimming at the junction amounts to 0 bases on V and 2 bases on J, and the germline ends lie 11 bases apart. For CDR1 and CDR2, the germline V gene lists SGHRS and YFSETQ. The CDR3, from cysteine to phenylalanine, totals 15 residues. Left in the record is the CDR3 DNA by itself, 45 bases read in frame from the first base.

This TCR was sampled from a human donor who donated a stem cell graft to a child with acute lymphoblastic leukemia. The specimen comprised PBMCs from the stem cell graft donor, sampled from the stem cell graft. The chain employs TRBV5-1 and TRBJ2-5, with the D segment identity uncertain. The DNA reads as follows: TGCGCCAGCAGCTTGGGGGCCGGCTTGCAAGAGACCCAGTACTTC. It encodes CASSLGAGLQETQYF.